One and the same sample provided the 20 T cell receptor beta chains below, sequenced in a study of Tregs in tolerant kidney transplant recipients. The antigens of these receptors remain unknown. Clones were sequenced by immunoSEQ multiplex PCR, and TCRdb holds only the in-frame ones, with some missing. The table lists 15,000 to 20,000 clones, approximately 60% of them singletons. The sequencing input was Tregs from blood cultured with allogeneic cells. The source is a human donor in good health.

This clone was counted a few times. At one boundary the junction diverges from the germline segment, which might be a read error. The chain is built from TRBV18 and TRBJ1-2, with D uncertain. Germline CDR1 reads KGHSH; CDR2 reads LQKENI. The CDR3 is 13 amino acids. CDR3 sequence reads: CASSPLGSPGLSF. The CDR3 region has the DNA TGTGCCAGCTCACCTCTCGGGAGTCCTGGGTTGAGCTTC.

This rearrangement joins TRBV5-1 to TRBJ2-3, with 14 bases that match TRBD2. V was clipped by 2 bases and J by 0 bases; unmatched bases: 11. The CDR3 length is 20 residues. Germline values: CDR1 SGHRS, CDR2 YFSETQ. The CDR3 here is CASSFGNLGLAGVSTDTQYF. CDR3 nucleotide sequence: TGCGCCAGCAGCTTCGGCAATCTGGGACTAGCGGGGGTTAGCACAGATACGCAGTATTTT.

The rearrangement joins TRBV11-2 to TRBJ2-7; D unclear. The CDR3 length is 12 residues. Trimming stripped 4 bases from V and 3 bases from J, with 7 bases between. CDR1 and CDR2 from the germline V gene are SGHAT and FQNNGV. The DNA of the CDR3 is TGTGCCAGCAGCTCCAGATACTACGAGCAGTACTTC. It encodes CASSSRYYEQYF. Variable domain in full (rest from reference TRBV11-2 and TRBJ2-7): EAGVAQSPRYKIIEKRQSVAFWCNPISGHATLYWYQQILGQGPKLLIQFQNNGVVDDSQLPKDRFSAERLKGVDSTLKIQPAKLEDSAVYLCASSSRYYEQYFGPGTRLTVT.

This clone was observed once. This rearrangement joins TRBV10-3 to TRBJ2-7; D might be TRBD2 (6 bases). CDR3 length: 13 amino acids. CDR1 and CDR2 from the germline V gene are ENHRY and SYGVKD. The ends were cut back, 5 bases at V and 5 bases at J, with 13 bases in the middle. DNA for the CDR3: TGTGCCATCAGTCAGGGACTTGAGAACGAGCAGTACTTC. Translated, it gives CAISQGLENEQYF.

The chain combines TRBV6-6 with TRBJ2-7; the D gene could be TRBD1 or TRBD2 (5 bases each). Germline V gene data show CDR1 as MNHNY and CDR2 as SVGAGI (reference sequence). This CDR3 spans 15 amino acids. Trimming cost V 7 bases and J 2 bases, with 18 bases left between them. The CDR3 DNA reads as TGTGCCAGCAAAAGAGGTTCCGGGGCCCCCTACGAGCAGTACTTC. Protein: CASKRGSGAPYEQYF.

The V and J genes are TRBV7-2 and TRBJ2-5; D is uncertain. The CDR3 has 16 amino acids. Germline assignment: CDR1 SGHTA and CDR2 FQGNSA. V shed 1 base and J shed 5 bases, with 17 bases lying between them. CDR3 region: CASSLVGSRKEETQYF. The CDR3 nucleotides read TGTGCCAGCAGCTTAGTAGGCAGCCGAAAGGAGGAGACCCAGTACTTC.

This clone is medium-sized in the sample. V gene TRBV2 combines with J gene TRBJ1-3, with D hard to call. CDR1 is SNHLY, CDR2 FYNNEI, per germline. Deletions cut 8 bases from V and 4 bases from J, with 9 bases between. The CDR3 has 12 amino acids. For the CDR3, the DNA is TGTGCCAGCGGGATGTACGGAAACACCATATATTTT. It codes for CASGMYGNTIYF.

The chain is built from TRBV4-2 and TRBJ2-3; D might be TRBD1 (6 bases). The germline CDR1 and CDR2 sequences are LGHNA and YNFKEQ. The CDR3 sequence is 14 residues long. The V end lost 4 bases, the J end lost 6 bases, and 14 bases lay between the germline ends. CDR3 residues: CASSLEPRGDTQYF. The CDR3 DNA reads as TGTGCCAGCAGCCTCGAGCCAAGGGGGGATACGCAGTATTTT.

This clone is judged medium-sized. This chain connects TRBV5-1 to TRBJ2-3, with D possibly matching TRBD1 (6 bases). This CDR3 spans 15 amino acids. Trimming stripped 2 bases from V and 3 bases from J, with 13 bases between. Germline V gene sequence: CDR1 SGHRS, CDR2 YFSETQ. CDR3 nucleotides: TGCGCCAGCAGCTTTACAGGGTCGGAGACAGATACGCAGTATTTT. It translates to CASSFTGSETDTQYF.

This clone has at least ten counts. The CDR3 region is CASSPLVRGHGYTF. CDR3 nucleotide sequence: TGTGCCAGCAGCCCCCTCGTAAGGGGCCATGGCTACACCTTC. The rearrangement joins TRBV11-2 to TRBJ1-2; D is perhaps TRBD1 (5 bases). Trimming cost V 5 bases and J 6 bases, with 16 bases left between them. The CDR3 is 14 residues long. The germline gives CDR1 SGHAT, CDR2 FQNNGV. The full variable domain, completed using reference TRBV11-2 and TRBJ1-2, is EAGVAQSPRYKIIEKRQSVAFWCNPISGHATLYWYQQILGQGPKLLIQFQNNGVVDDSQLPKDRFSAERLKGVDSTLKIQPAKLEDSAVYLCASSPLVRGHGYTFGSGTRLTVV.

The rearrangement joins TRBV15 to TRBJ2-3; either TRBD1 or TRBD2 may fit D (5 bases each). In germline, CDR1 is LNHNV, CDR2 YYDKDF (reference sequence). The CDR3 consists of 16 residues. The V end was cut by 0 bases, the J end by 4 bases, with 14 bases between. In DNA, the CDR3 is TGTGCCACCAGCAGAGAAAAGGGGACGCCGTCAGATACGCAGTATTTT. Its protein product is CATSREKGTPSDTQYF.

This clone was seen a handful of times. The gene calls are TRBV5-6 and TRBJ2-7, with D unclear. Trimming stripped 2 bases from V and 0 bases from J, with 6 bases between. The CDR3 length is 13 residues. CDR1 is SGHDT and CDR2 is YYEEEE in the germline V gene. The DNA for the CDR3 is TGTGCCAGCAGCTTCGGGCGCTCCTACGAGCAGTACTTC. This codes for CASSFGRSYEQYF. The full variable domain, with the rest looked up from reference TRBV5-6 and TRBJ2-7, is DAGVTQSPTHLIKTRGQQVTLRCSPKSGHDTVSWYQQALGQGPQFIFQYYEEEERQRGNFPDRFSGHQFPNYSSELNVNALLLGDSALYLCASSFGRSYEQYFGPGTRLTVT.

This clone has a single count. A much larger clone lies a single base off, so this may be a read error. The CDR3 bases are TGCGTCAGCAGCCAACGAACTCATAGCGGGAGGGTCTACGAGCAGTACTTC. Amino acid sequence: CVSSQRTHSGRVYEQYF. V and J are TRBV4-3 and TRBJ2-7, with 11 bases aligning to TRBD2. CDR1 and CDR2 (germline): LGHNA, YSLEER. The CDR3 contains 17 residues.

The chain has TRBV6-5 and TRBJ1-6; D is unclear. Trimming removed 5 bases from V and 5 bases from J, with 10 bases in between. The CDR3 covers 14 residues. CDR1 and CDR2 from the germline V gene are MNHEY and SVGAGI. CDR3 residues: CASSLLVNNSPLHF. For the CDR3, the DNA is TGTGCCAGCAGTCTCCTCGTGAATAATTCACCCCTCCACTTT.

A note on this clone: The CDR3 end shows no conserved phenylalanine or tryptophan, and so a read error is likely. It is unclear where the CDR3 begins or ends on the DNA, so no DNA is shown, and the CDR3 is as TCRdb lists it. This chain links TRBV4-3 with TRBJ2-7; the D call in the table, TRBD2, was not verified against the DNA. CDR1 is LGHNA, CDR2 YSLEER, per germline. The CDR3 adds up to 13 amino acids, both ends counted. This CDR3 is CASSHPPGGRDFL.

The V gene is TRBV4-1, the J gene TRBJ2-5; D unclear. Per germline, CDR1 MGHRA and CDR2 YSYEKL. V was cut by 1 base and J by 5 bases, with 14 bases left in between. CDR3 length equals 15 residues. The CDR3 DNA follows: TGCGCCAGCAGCCAAGGGCGGACCCAAGGGGAGACCCAGTACTTC. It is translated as CASSQGRTQGETQYF.

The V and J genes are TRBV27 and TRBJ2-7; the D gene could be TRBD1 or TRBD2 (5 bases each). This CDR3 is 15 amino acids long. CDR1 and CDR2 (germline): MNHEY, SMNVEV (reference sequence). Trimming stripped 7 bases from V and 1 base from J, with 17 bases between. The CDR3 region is CASTQRGDLSYEQYF. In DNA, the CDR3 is TGTGCCAGCACCCAGAGGGGAGACCTGTCCTACGAGCAGTACTTC.

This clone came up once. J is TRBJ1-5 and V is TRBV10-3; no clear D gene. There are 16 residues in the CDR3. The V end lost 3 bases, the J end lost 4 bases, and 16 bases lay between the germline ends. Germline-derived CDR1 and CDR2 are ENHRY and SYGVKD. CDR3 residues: CAISDDIRVINQPQHF. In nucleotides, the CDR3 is TGTGCCATCAGTGATGATATCCGGGTGATAAATCAGCCCCAGCATTTT.

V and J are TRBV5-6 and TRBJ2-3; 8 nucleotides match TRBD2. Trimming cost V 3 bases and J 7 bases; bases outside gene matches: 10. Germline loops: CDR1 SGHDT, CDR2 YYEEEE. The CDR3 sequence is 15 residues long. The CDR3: CASSYGLAGANTQYF. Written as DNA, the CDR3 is TGTGCCAGCAGCTACGGACTAGCCGGGGCAAATACGCAGTATTTT.

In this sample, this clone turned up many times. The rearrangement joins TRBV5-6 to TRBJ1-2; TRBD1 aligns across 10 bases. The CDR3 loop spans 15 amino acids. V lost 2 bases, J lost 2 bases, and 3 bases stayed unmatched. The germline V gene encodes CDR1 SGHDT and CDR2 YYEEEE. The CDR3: CASSLGTGANYGYTF. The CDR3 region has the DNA TGTGCCAGCAGCTTAGGGACAGGGGCGAACTATGGCTACACCTTC.